What follows describes a single TCR beta chain. Samples of blood were obtained at baseline, on cycle 4 day 1, and on cycle 7 day 1. Only in-frame clones appear in the TCRdb table, and some are missing; sequencing was by immunoSEQ multiplex PCR. The sample shows about 62,000 clones, more than 70% of them seen only once. This CDR3 has 14 residues. V was pared by 1 base and J by 7 bases, with 11 bases between. Germline V CDR1 and CDR2: SGHDT, YYEEEE. The data originate from a study of OX40 agonist ivuxolimab in advanced cancers. Turning to the study itself: Patients took ivuxolimab, an agonistic anti-OX40 (CD134) antibody. At 0.01 to 10 mg/kg, ivuxolimab was administered intravenously to patients every 2 weeks. Earlier anti-PD-1, anti-PD-L1 or anti-CTLA-4 therapy was permitted; 30% to 45% had received some.

This specimen consisted of CD4+ or CD8+ T cells sorted from blood, obtained in a trial of the OX40 agonist ivuxolimab. The V gene is TRBV5-6, the J gene TRBJ2-2; no definite D call. This sequence originates from an adult with an advanced solid tumor such as melanoma, head and neck, liver or kidney cancer. The CDR3 nucleotides read TGTGCCAGCAGCTTGAGTAGAACGATCGGGGAGCTGTTTTTT. Protein: CASSLSRTIGELFF.